This T cell receptor beta chain was captured by sequencing in a study of blood T cell repertoires in COVID-19. About the study: Donors in the United States, Italy and Spain gave samples during acute or convalescent COVID-19. T cells, B-cell-depleted T cells, or PBMCs provided the cDNA or gDNA that served as material.

From germline, CDR1 is SGHNT and CDR2 YYREEE (reference sequence). V was shortened by 2 bases and J by 4 bases, with 6 bases between the two germline ends. The CDR3 runs to 13 residues. The table came from immunoSEQ multiplex PCR; TCRdb's copy has only in-frame clones and leaves some out. The sample holds about 200,000 clones; 88% are singletons and the top ten take 1.5%. The TCR was taken from a man aged 18-30 years with active or convalescent COVID-19. The sequencing sample was made of peripheral blood. This sequence joins TRBV5-4 and TRBJ2-2; D might be TRBD2 (6 bases). Written as DNA, the CDR3 is TGTGCCAGCAGCTTCGGGGGCACCGGGGAGCTGTTTTTT. Its protein is CASSFGGTGELFF. Looking up the rest from reference TRBV5-4 and TRBJ2-2 gives the full variable domain: ETGVTQSPTHLIKTRGQQVTLRCSSQSGHNTVSWYQQALGQGPQFIFQYYREEENGRGNFPPRFSGLQFPNYSSELNVNALELDDSALYLCASSFGGTGELFFGEGSRLTVL.